These 16 T cell receptor beta chains share one sample of origin, sequenced in a study of T cells in localized non-small cell lung cancer. The data were produced by immunoSEQ multiplex PCR, yet TCRdb's version contains in-frame clones alone and is incomplete. Here the sample spans 50,000 to 70,000 clones, 91% being singletons. This specimen consisted of peripheral blood, obtained before any cancer treatment. These receptors were obtained from a man aged 40-75 years with stage I lung adenocarcinoma.

This chain connects TRBV15 to TRBJ1-5; a possible D gene is TRBD1 (6 bases). The CDR3 spans 15 residues. The V end lost 0 bases, the J end lost 6 bases, and 12 bases lay between the germline ends. The germline gives CDR1 LNHNV, CDR2 YYDKDF (reference sequence). Here the CDR3 reads CATSRDPSGAQPQHF. DNA for the CDR3: TGTGCCACCAGCAGAGATCCGTCAGGGGCTCAGCCCCAGCATTTT.

The V gene is TRBV27, the J gene TRBJ1-5; 10 bases are shared with TRBD1. V gave up 6 bases and J gave up 5 bases; unmatched junction bases: 7. The CDR3 is 15 residues long. Germline loops: CDR1 MNHEY, CDR2 SMNVEV (reference sequence). The CDR3 is CASSQLGTGDQPQHF. The CDR3 DNA reads as TGTGCCAGCAGCCAACTTGGGACAGGGGATCAGCCCCAGCATTTT.

V gene TRBV18 combines with J gene TRBJ1-2; D uncertain. This CDR3 is 13 amino acids long. Trimming took off 2 bases at V and 1 base at J, with 5 bases between the two ends. The germline V gene encodes CDR1 KGHSH and CDR2 LQKENI. CDR3 DNA sequence: TGTGCCAGCTCACCAACGGTTAACTATGGCTACACCTTC. This gives the protein CASSPTVNYGYTF. Combining the CDR3 with reference TRBV18 and TRBJ1-2 gives the whole variable domain NAGVMQNPRHLVRRRGQEARLRCSPMKGHSHVYWYRQLPEEGLKFMVYLQKENIIDESGMPKERFSAEFPKEGPSILRIQQVVRGDSAAYFCASSPTVNYGYTFGSGTRLTVV.

The chain uses TRBV28 and TRBJ2-7; no definite D call. Trimming shortened V by 3 bases and J by 3 bases, and 9 bases separated the two germline ends. Germline CDR1 is MDHEN and CDR2 is SYDVKM. The CDR3 loop spans 13 amino acids. In DNA form, the CDR3 reads TGTGCCAGCAGTTTCGGCACTAACTACGAGCAGTACTTC. This sequence encodes CASSFGTNYEQYF. Filled out from reference TRBV28 and TRBJ2-7, the complete variable domain reads DVKVTQSSRYLVKRTGEKVFLECVQDMDHENMFWYRQDPGLGLRLIYFSYDVKMKEKGDIPEGYSVSREKKERFSLILESASTNQTSMYLCASSFGTNYEQYFGPGTRLTVT.

This clone has just one count. The genes are TRBV15 and TRBJ1-1; D is uncertain. This CDR3 spans 15 amino acids. Trimming removed 0 bases at V and 6 bases at J, with 14 bases between. The V gene's germline CDR1 is LNHNV and CDR2 YYDKDF (reference sequence). The CDR3, as DNA: TGTGCCACCAGCAGAGATGGCCCGACAATGTCTGAAGCTTTCTTT. Translated: CATSRDGPTMSEAFF.

In nucleotides, the CDR3 is TGTGCCATCAGTGAGTCTTTCGGACCAGGTCCTGGCTACACCTTC. Protein product: CAISESFGPGPGYTF. This chain links TRBV10-3 with TRBJ1-2; D uncertain. Germline V gene sequence: CDR1 ENHRY, CDR2 SYGVKD. The CDR3 covers 15 residues. Trimming removed 0 bases from V and 7 bases from J, with 15 bases in between.

This chain joins TRBV2 and TRBJ2-7; possibly TRBD2 for D (5 bases). The CDR3 covers 15 residues. Germline V CDR1 and CDR2: SNHLY, FYNNEI. V was cut by 5 bases and J by 2 bases, with 16 bases left in between. CDR3 nucleotides: TGTGCCAGCAGTAAGGGTTCCGGGGATCCCTACGAGCAGTACTTC. It yields the protein CASSKGSGDPYEQYF.

This clone was seen just once. This chain connects TRBV4-2 to TRBJ2-1, with 7 bases lining up with TRBD2. With V trimmed by 0 bases and J by 9 bases, 11 bases remained unmatched. The germline V gene has CDR1 LGHNA and CDR2 YNFKEQ. The CDR3 consists of 16 residues. The CDR3 here is CASSQDSSGRIGEQFF. As DNA, the CDR3 is TGTGCCAGCAGCCAAGACTCTAGCGGAAGGATAGGTGAGCAGTTCTTC.

The genes are TRBV6-5 and TRBJ1-1; no definite D call. CDR3 length equals 13 residues. Germline-derived CDR1 and CDR2 are MNHEY and SVGAGI. Trimming took off 6 bases at V and 5 bases at J, with 13 bases between the two ends. The CDR3 is CASRGTRWTEAFF. The CDR3 region has the DNA TGTGCCAGCAGGGGAACTCGGTGGACTGAAGCTTTCTTT.

V and J are TRBV19 and TRBJ2-6, with a weak D call TRBD1 (5 bases). Trimming pared 7 bases from V and 0 bases from J, leaving 16 bases between. This CDR3 comprises 17 residues. Germline CDR1 and CDR2: LNHDA and SQIVND (reference sequence). CDR3 sequence reads: CASIRSAGRSGANVLTF. The DNA of the CDR3 is TGTGCCAGTATACGGTCAGCAGGGCGCTCTGGGGCCAACGTCCTGACTTTC.

J is TRBJ1-3 and V is TRBV19; D is unclear. CDR1 and CDR2 (germline): LNHDA, SQIVND (reference sequence). Trimming pared 3 bases from V and 0 bases from J, leaving 3 bases between. The CDR3 loop spans 13 amino acids. CDR3 sequence (DNA): TGTGCCAGTAGTATGGACTCTGGAAACACCATATATTTT. Residues: CASSMDSGNTIYF.

The count of this clone is one. CDR3 sequence (DNA): TGCGCCAGCAGCCAAGACCGGAGCTTGGGGGAGTTGACCTACGAGCAGTACTTC. Residues: CASSQDRSLGELTYEQYF. This sequence joins TRBV4-3 and TRBJ2-7, with D tentatively TRBD1 or TRBD2 (5 bases each). Germline CDR1 reads LGHNA; CDR2 reads YSLEER. Trimming removed 0 bases from V and 2 bases from J, with 20 bases in between. The CDR3 length is 18 residues.

V is TRBV19 and J is TRBJ2-5, with D possibly being TRBD1 (5 bases). The V and J ends lost 4 bases and 1 base respectively, with 16 bases between them. There are 16 residues in the CDR3. Looked up from germline, CDR1 is LNHDA and CDR2 is SQIVND (reference sequence). Here the CDR3 DNA reads TGTGCCAGTAGTAGGGGCTATAGCACGGTCCAAGAGACCCAGTACTTC. It yields the protein CASSRGYSTVQETQYF.

This chain connects TRBV18 to TRBJ2-1; tentatively, D is TRBD1 (5 bases). V was shortened by 3 bases and J by 7 bases, with 7 bases between the two germline ends. The CDR3 extends over 12 amino acids. CDR1 is KGHSH, CDR2 LQKENI, per germline. CDR3 in DNA: TGTGCCAGCTCACCGGGGCCTAATGAGCAGTTCTTC. It translates to CASSPGPNEQFF.

Notes on this clone: The sample carries other DNA sequences with the same CDR3. V usage is TRBV14 and J usage is TRBJ2-7, with a tentative D call TRBD2 (5 bases). The germline V gene encodes CDR1 SGHDN and CDR2 FVKESK. CDR3 length: 14 amino acids. Trimming pared 0 bases from V and 6 bases from J, leaving 12 bases between. This chain's CDR3 is CASSQEWETGEQYF. The CDR3, as DNA: TGTGCCAGCAGCCAAGAGTGGGAGACGGGCGAGCAGTACTTC.

The rearrangement links TRBV20-1 to TRBJ1-2; D call uncertain. This CDR3 is 10 amino acids long. From germline, CDR1 is DFQATT and CDR2 SNEGSKA (reference sequence). V lost 5 bases and J lost 10, with 11 bases in between. The CDR3 DNA follows: TGCAGTGCTGTGGACCGTGCCTACACCTTC. Translating it yields CSAVDRAYTF.